This T cell receptor (beta chain) was sequenced in a study of T cells of healthy individuals. This clonotype was detected many times. CDR3 length equals 13 residues. V was trimmed by 3 bases and J by 7 bases, leaving 13 bases between them. Germline V CDR1 and CDR2: ENHRY, SYGVKD. TCRdb used MiXCR to reprocess the 5' RACE reads, holding one entry per CDR3 protein. The sample consists of fewer than 70,000 distinct CDR3 sequences, roughly 14% of them appearing once. The rearrangement links TRBV10-3 to TRBJ2-7, with D unclear. The receptor's source is a human donor in good health. CDR3: CAISEGFGVEQYF. The DNA for the CDR3 is TGTGCCATCAGTGAAGGCTTCGGAGTGGAGCAGTACTTC.